This T cell receptor beta chain was sequenced for a study of immune cell composition in non-small cell lung cancer. In the study overall: Most cases were lung adenocarcinoma or squamous cell carcinoma. General study findings and limits: Tumour-reactive clones were not shown to match dominant in vivo tumour clones. Tumour-associated clones >0.5% occurred in roughly 30% of adenocarcinomas, less than 80% of squamous. Adenocarcinomas with higher top tumour-associated clone frequency had more reactive TILs.

In the case of this clone: Antigen: not known. Other nucleotide sequences in the sample specify the same CDR3.

Per germline, CDR1 SGHDT and CDR2 YYEEEE. This CDR3 is 14 amino acids long. The ends were cut back, 6 bases at V and 2 bases at J, with 14 bases in the middle. Repertoires were generated with immunoSEQ multiplex PCR, while TCRdb's copy carries only in-frame clones and drops some. The repertoire consists of under 6,000 clones, with around nine tenths occurring once and the leading ten covering 5.8%. Normal lung was taken at the farthest possible site, at least 3 cm from tumour. Sequencing used non-adjacent lung tissue. This sequence was found in a human donor with non-small cell lung cancer. Some clones in this sample may be carry-over from other donors' samples. The gene calls are TRBV5-6 and TRBJ2-5, with D perhaps matching TRBD2 (6 bases). The CDR3 DNA reads TGTGCCAGCACCACGGACTATGCTCAAGAGACCCAGTACTTC. Translation: CASTTDYAQETQYF.